This is a list of T cell receptor beta chains from one sample in a study of PD-L1 blockade in urothelial cancer. Here immunoSEQ multiplex PCR was the method, and the copy in TCRdb shows in-frame clones only, minus some. The sample records 100,000 to 150,000 clones, approximately 85% being singletons. The sample in question was PBMCs, obtained around atezolizumab (anti-PD-L1) treatment. The receptor set was obtained from a middle-aged man with urothelial cancer. CDR3s include the opening cysteine and the closing phenylalanine or tryptophan. A D gene is named only where the DNA matches it firmly.

V gene: TRBV6-5; D gene: .; J gene: TRBJ1-5; CDR3 protein: CASGRRNQPQHF
V gene: TRBV5-1; D gene: .; J gene: TRBJ2-1; CDR3 protein: CASSSTSLTVGGVKSYNEQFF
V gene: TRBV30; D gene: .; J gene: TRBJ1-1; CDR3 protein: CAWNLGVSTGRGEAFF
V gene: TRBV15; D gene: TRBD2; J gene: TRBJ2-1; CDR3 protein: CATTSGRASHYNEQFF
V gene: TRBV9; D gene: TRBD2; J gene: TRBJ2-1; CDR3 protein: CASSAPGTSGNEQFF
V gene: TRBV5-1; D gene: TRBD2; J gene: TRBJ2-7; CDR3 protein: CASSPGLDSYEQYF
V gene: TRBV14; D gene: .; J gene: TRBJ2-7; CDR3 protein: CASSQGAGGEQYF
V gene: TRBV19; D gene: .; J gene: TRBJ1-1; CDR3 protein: CASSISAGNTEAFF
V gene: TRBV7-9; D gene: TRBD2; J gene: TRBJ2-3; CDR3 protein: CASSRQRDTDTQYF
V gene: TRBV29-1; D gene: TRBD2; J gene: TRBJ2-1; CDR3 protein: CSADSGSVYEQFF
V gene: TRBV7-9; D gene: .; J gene: TRBJ2-7; CDR3 protein: CASSLMSAGVEQYF
V gene: TRBV19; D gene: TRBD2; J gene: TRBJ2-1; CDR3 protein: CASSTTTSGRVLNEQFF
V gene: TRBV9; D gene: TRBD1; J gene: TRBJ1-2; CDR3 protein: CASSVGWTGVRYGYTF
V gene: TRBV6-5; D gene: .; J gene: TRBJ1-5; CDR3 protein: CASSYSQRARQPQHF
V gene: TRBV10-2; D gene: TRBD1; J gene: TRBJ2-7; CDR3 protein: CASSETGTGSREQYF
V gene: TRBV27; D gene: .; J gene: TRBJ1-5; CDR3 protein: CASSHRLYSNQPQHF
V gene: TRBV6-1; D gene: .; J gene: TRBJ2-7; CDR3 protein: CASRHAYEQYF
V gene: TRBV19; D gene: TRBD1; J gene: TRBJ2-7; CDR3 protein: CASSASWGTGIGGYEQYF
V gene: TRBV6-5; D gene: .; J gene: TRBJ1-1; CDR3 protein: CASSTLNRNTEAFF
V gene: TRBV7-6; D gene: TRBD2; J gene: TRBJ2-1; CDR3 protein: CASSSATSGSPGNEQFF
V gene: TRBV4-2; D gene: TRBD1; J gene: TRBJ1-1; CDR3 protein: CASSNADRGTEAFF
V gene: TRBV5-5; D gene: TRBD2; J gene: TRBJ2-7; CDR3 protein: CASSYETSGGTYEQYF
V gene: TRBV28; D gene: TRBD1; J gene: TRBJ2-3; CDR3 protein: CASSSHPDRPDGRDTDTQYF
V gene: TRBV19; D gene: TRBD1; J gene: TRBJ1-2; CDR3 protein: CASQGAGIYYGYTF
V gene: TRBV19; D gene: TRBD2; J gene: TRBJ2-7; CDR3 protein: CASSTRTSGSVAYEQYF
V gene: TRBV7-2; D gene: TRBD2; J gene: TRBJ2-7; CDR3 protein: CASSPLAGTYEQYF
V gene: TRBV5-1; D gene: TRBD2; J gene: TRBJ2-5; CDR3 protein: CASTPDRGGRYF
V gene: TRBV7-2; D gene: TRBD1; J gene: TRBJ2-7; CDR3 protein: CASSSRQGARNEQYF
V gene: TRBV28; D gene: .; J gene: TRBJ2-4; CDR3 protein: CASNQGWNIQYF
V gene: TRBV10-2; D gene: .; J gene: TRBJ1-4; CDR3 protein: CATDLTGIATNEKLFF
V gene: TRBV7-8; D gene: .; J gene: TRBJ1-6; CDR3 protein: CASHGGAFNSPLHF
V gene: TRBV7-2; D gene: TRBD1; J gene: TRBJ1-3; CDR3 protein: CASSPTDRAAGSGNTIYF
V gene: TRBV6-5; D gene: TRBD2; J gene: TRBJ2-7; CDR3 protein: CASSYSVAGAGYEQYF
V gene: TRBV4-2; D gene: TRBD2; J gene: TRBJ2-7; CDR3 protein: CASSQEGSGRSYEQYF
V gene: TRBV14; D gene: .; J gene: TRBJ2-3; CDR3 protein: CASSQVYGLADTQYF
V gene: TRBV5-1; D gene: TRBD2; J gene: TRBJ2-1; CDR3 protein: CASSAGGLAGHNEQFF
V gene: TRBV6-5; D gene: TRBD2; J gene: TRBJ2-3; CDR3 protein: CASSGRVTDTQYF
V gene: TRBV7-2; D gene: .; J gene: TRBJ2-1; CDR3 protein: CASSLALTGSSYNEQFF
V gene: TRBV5-4; D gene: TRBD1; J gene: TRBJ1-1; CDR3 protein: CASLKHRGTENTEAFF
V gene: TRBV10-3; D gene: .; J gene: TRBJ1-1; CDR3 protein: CAISESGGHGNTEAFF
V gene: TRBV18; D gene: TRBD1; J gene: TRBJ2-2; CDR3 protein: CASSPRAQGPTGELFF
V gene: TRBV11-2; D gene: TRBD1; J gene: TRBJ2-2; CDR3 protein: CASSPARGTGELFF
V gene: TRBV18; D gene: .; J gene: TRBJ2-1; CDR3 protein: CASSLPLDSDEQFF